Sequencing of this TCR beta chain was carried out in a study of circulating CD8 cells and anti-PD-1 response in melanoma. Points from the study as a whole: Tumor reactivity was tested by peptide assays on expanded sorted subsets.

Each library started from about 15 ng of total RNA using the QIAseq Immune Repertoire TCR panel. From the reads, TCRdb called clonotypes with MiXCR, one entry per CDR3 protein. The sample lists roughly 220 distinct CDR3 sequences; about 5.6% were seen once. Live CD3+CD8+TCRalphabeta+ cells were sorted into four subsets by PD-1 and/or TIGIT. In this sample, this clonotype is large. Its target is not known. One end of the junction is discordant with germline, which a read error may explain. The germline gives CDR1 KGHDR, CDR2 SFDVKD. CDR3 length equals 11 residues. The input for sequencing was CD8+ T cells from PBMCs, taken at baseline or after one month of anti-PD-1 therapy (not recorded which). The TCR was taken from a human donor with melanoma. The chain carries TRBV24-1 and TRBJ2-4; D ambiguous. The CDR3: CATKRPGPEQF. CDR3 nucleotides: TGTGCCACCAAACGCCCGGGCCCCGAGCAATTC.